This note documents a single T cell receptor (beta chain) sequence. Ten or more counts support this clonotype. Its binding antigen is unknown. Base qualities are not recorded, but no much larger clone differs from it by a single base. The data derive from a study of T cells in Graves' hyperthyroidism and ophthalmopathy (dated by TCRdb to between 2018 and 2021). Regarding the research as a whole: Peripheral blood samples were taken at initial diagnosis, before any treatment was given. TCR Vbeta CDR3 sequencing of 135 peripheral blood samples (43 ophthalmopathy, 75 hyperthyroidism and about 17 progressor patients) is reported in the paper. An independent validation cohort of fewer than 20 hyperthyroidism patients and over 15 patients who later progressed to ophthalmopathy tested prospective prediction of ophthalmopathy. Thyroid tissue and blood T-cell repertoires from about six Graves' hyperthyroidism patients were also compared in the study. TCR V-J signatures able to tell the groups apart were searched for in a discovery cohort of approximately 95 patients, of whom more than 40 had Graves' ophthalmopathy and about 60 had stable Graves' hyperthyroidism. Once sampling was done, hyperthyroidism patients were given methimazole at a starting dose of 30 mg daily, whereas ophthalmopathy patients were given high-dose intravenous methylprednisolone. The roughly 100 discovery patients were randomly divided into training and test sets at a 7:3 ratio.

Broader findings and caveats from the paper: No statistical method was used to set the sample size in advance, and investigators knew the group allocation. Most expanded thyroid clonotypes (frequency above 0.001) were also found in blood, which suggests that blood repertoires may mirror thyroid immune responses. In validation, the model predicted progression to ophthalmopathy a median of around six months before onset, with over 55% sensitivity and about 72% specificity. A model built on a 13 V-J signature distinguished ophthalmopathy from stable hyperthyroidism, reaching roughly 88% sensitivity and around 81% specificity in cross-validation and 80%/75% in testing.

CDR1 and CDR2 are drawn from the germline V gene: MDHEN, SYDVKM. The CDR3 runs 15 residues from the cysteine to the phenylalanine. The entry retains the CDR3 DNA only, 45 bases that are in frame from base 1. Trimming at the junction amounts to 5 bases on V and 8 bases on J, and the germline ends lie 21 bases apart. The TCR beta CDR3 regions were amplified from the RNA transcripts. A first-round RT-PCR of the TCR CDR3 used the HTBI primer set with the Qiagen OneStep RT-PCR kit. A second multiplex PCR round built the libraries, followed by size selection and purification. Paired-end sequencing of the libraries was performed with 100 bp reads on an Illumina HiSeq2000. Regarding the original processing steps: SOAPnuke was used to process the raw data, removing reads that contained adapters or uncalled bases, had a mean Phred below 15, or lacked an exact match to the constant primer or identifier. COPE v1.2.5 was used to merge the high-quality paired reads, and each unique nucleotide sequence was defined as a clonotype. MiTCR v1.1 was used to align the clonotypes against IMGT TRBV, TRBD and TRBJ reference segments. Analysis was restricted to V-J combinations with a frequency above 0.0001, which covered 99.2% of repertoires. A TCS score was defined as the ratio of F50 (clonal expansion) to E x V (chaos), with BLOSUM62-based TCRdist applied between CDR3 peptides within each V-J. Welch's t-statistics and random forest reduced several hundred V-J features to under 15, which were used in a naive Bayes classifier (R e1071). TCRdb's own reprocessing of the public reads used fastp at Q25 and MiXCR and kept productive beta chains. Each entry merges the rows of one CDR3 protein and shows their most common DNA and genes. TCRdb's processing, not the authors', yielded these V and J calls. The sample contains a few hundred thousand distinct CDR3 sequences, 14% of them found a single time. The ten most abundant clones make up approximately 13% of the sample.

Stable Graves' hyperthyroidism was defined as no progression to ophthalmopathy during 18 months of follow-up. Hyperthyroidism patients were newly diagnosed, with disease duration under 2 months, and aged 18 to 65 years. Patients with uncontrolled infections, other autoimmune diseases, pregnancy or lactation were excluded. Diagnoses were established on the basis of clinical symptoms, serum thyroxine and TRAb, thyroid ultrasound, and orbital computed tomography. Ficoll-Paque density gradient centrifugation was used to isolate PBMCs from around 10 ml of fresh peripheral blood. Total RNA was extracted using Trizol reagent, and RNA quality was assessed on an Agilent 2100 Bioanalyzer.

Sequenced sample: blood. This receptor was taken from a woman aged 40 to 50 with Graves' hyperthyroidism. The V and J genes are TRBV28 and TRBJ1-2, with a tentative D gene TRBD1 over 6 matching bases. In nucleotides, the sequence is TGTGCCAGCAGTACAGACCCGGGGACAAAGCGCGGCTACACCTTC. It is translated as CASSTDPGTKRGYTF.